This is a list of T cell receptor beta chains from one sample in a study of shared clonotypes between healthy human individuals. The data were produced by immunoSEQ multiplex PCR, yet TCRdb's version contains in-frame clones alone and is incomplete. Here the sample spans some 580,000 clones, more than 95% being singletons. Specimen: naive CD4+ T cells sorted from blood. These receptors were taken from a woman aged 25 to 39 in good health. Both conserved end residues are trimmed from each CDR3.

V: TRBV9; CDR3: ASSVVSLAGVFLDEQF
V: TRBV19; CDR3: ASSKTERNEKLF
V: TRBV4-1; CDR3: ASSQDLQAKETQY
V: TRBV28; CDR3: ASSEAQVTSGNTIY
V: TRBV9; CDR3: ASSPRPSTDTQY
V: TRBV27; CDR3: ASSGQGYEQY
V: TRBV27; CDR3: ASRASGLSGANVLT
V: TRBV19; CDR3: ASSMGGSSGANVLT
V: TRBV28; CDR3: ASTLGTPSYEQY
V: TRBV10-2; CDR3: ASSESLGVNYGYT
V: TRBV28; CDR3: GAGAAANEKLF
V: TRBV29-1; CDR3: SATNTGLETQY
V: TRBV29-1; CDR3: SASAARAYNEQF
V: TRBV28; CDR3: ASSLSGRRYTGELF
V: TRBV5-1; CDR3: ASSLSGRAYEQY
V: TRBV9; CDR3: ASSRTGSAEF
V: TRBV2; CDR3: ASSLRTRNTEAF
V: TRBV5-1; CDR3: ASSSSIYRDRDYNEQF
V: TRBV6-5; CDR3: ASSYFPQGFYGYT
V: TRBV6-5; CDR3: ASSYEREAGANVLT
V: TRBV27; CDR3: ASSLRATNEKLF